This T cell receptor beta chain was recovered during a study of spatial heterogeneity in lung cancer. Study-wide background: Samples came from roughly 75 TRACERx patients with untreated early-stage lung cancer. The average appearance count of each unique TCR and UMI combination in raw reads was more than eight. Regarding the study as a whole: Detection of ubiquitous tumor TCRs in blood was higher at resection than follow-up.

To note about this clonotype: No antigen is known for it.

Regarding time point: blood at routine non-recurrence follow-up after resection. Unsorted samples of tumor, nontumor lung or frozen PBMC had their whole RNA sequenced. TCRdb re-called the 5' RACE reads through MiXCR, storing one row per CDR3 protein. The sample holds 25,000 or so distinct CDR3 sequences, 5% to 5.5% seen once. The germline CDR1 and CDR2 sequences are DFQATT and SNEGSKA (reference sequence). The CDR3 is made up of 15 amino acids. The V end was cut by 3 bases, the J end by 1 base, with 15 bases between. The rearrangement joins TRBV20-1 to TRBJ1-1; no clear D. The sample was PBMCs, taken at follow-up. This TCR was sampled from a female donor with early-stage non-small cell lung cancer. This chain's CDR3 is CSASPRQRRNTEAFF. The CDR3 region has the DNA TGCAGTGCTAGCCCCAGGCAAAGAAGGAACACTGAAGCTTTCTTT.